The next 22 T cell receptor beta chains were all read from a single sample in a study of OX40 agonist ivuxolimab in advanced cancers. Method: immunoSEQ multiplex PCR; TCRdb's copy keeps in-frame clones and lacks some. Of 35,000 to 40,000 clones in the sample, nearly 90% are singletons; the top ten hold around 43%. Specimen: CD4+ or CD8+ T cells sorted from blood, collected in a trial of the OX40 agonist ivuxolimab. These TCRs come from an adult with an advanced solid tumor such as melanoma, head and neck, liver or kidney cancer.

The chain is built from TRBV6-5 and TRBJ2-1, with 7 bases lining up with TRBD1. J was trimmed by 9 bases and V by 5 bases; bases with no gene match: 4. The CDR3 loop spans 12 amino acids. CDR1 is MNHEY and CDR2 is SVGAGI in the germline V gene. As DNA, the CDR3 is TGTGCCAGCAGTGAGACAGGGACTGAGCAGTTCTTC. Translation: CASSETGTEQFF.

This sequence joins TRBV27 and TRBJ2-7; D not certain. CDR1 is MNHEY and CDR2 is SMNVEV in the germline V gene (reference sequence). The CDR3 contains 12 residues. Trimming pared 4 bases from V and 6 bases from J, leaving 10 bases between. This chain's CDR3 is CASSSDVLEQYF. The CDR3 DNA follows: TGTGCCAGCAGTTCCGACGTCCTCGAGCAGTACTTC.

Written as DNA, the CDR3 is TGCGCCAGCAGGGAGGGGCAGGGTAATCAGCCCCAGCATTTT. This encodes CASREGQGNQPQHF. The genes are TRBV10-2 and TRBJ1-5; tentatively, D is TRBD1 (5 bases). This CDR3 contains 14 residues. V lost 6 bases and J 4 bases, leaving 13 bases between the germline ends. The germline gives CDR1 WSHSY, CDR2 SAAADI.

This chain joins TRBV28 and TRBJ2-1; D unresolved. Germline CDR1 and CDR2: MDHEN and SYDVKM. This CDR3 has 18 residues. Trimming took 2 bases from V and 3 from J, leaving 20 bases between them. CDR3 bases: TGTGCCAGCAGTTTACCTCTCCCATCGTACCCCGTCTACAATGAGCAGTTCTTC. This translates into CASSLPLPSYPVYNEQFF.

The chain combines TRBV7-3 with TRBJ2-3; D tentatively fits TRBD1 or TRBD2 (5 bases each). The CDR3 sequence is 15 residues long. CDR1 and CDR2 (germline): SGHTA, FQGTGA. The V and J ends lost 6 bases and 0 bases respectively, with 13 bases between them. CDR3 in amino acids: CASSPGTASTDTQYF. The CDR3 nucleotides read TGTGCCAGCAGTCCCGGGACCGCTAGCACAGATACGCAGTATTTT.

This sequence joins TRBV15 and TRBJ2-5, with D perhaps matching TRBD1 (5 bases). The germline V and J ends were trimmed by 3 bases and 1 base, with 9 bases remaining between them. The CDR3 is 14 residues long. Germline V lookup: CDR1 LNHNV, CDR2 YYDKDF (reference sequence). Here the CDR3 reads CATSSFDSQETQYF. The CDR3 DNA follows: TGTGCCACCAGCAGCTTCGACAGCCAAGAGACCCAGTACTTC.

This clone has just one count. The chain has TRBV14 and TRBJ1-1; D may be TRBD1 (6 bases). CDR3 length: 11 amino acids. V shed 10 bases and J shed 5 bases, with 11 bases lying between them. Germline CDR1 reads SGHDN; CDR2 reads FVKESK. The CDR3 loop reads CAIRGGTEAFF. The CDR3 nucleotides read TGTGCCATCAGGGGAGGGACTGAAGCTTTCTTT.

At least ten counts were recorded for this clone. This chain joins TRBV19 and TRBJ2-2; possibly TRBD1 for D (6 bases). V was pared by 0 bases and J by 4 bases, with 6 bases between. Germline CDR1 is LNHDA and CDR2 is SQIVND (reference sequence). This CDR3 is built from 14 residues. CDR3 residues: CASSIDRGTGELFF. The CDR3 DNA reads as TGTGCCAGTAGTATAGACAGGGGCACCGGGGAGCTGTTTTTT.

The V call is TRBV4-3, the J call TRBJ1-3; D is unresolved. CDR3 length: 14 residues. The germline gives CDR1 LGHNA, CDR2 YSLEER. V lost 1 base and J lost 4, with 8 bases in between. The DNA for the CDR3 is TGCGCCAGCAGCCAAGGGCTGGGCGGAAACACCATATATTTT. Protein product: CASSQGLGGNTIYF.

The J gene is TRBJ2-7, the V gene TRBV19; D remains ambiguous. V was pared by 6 bases and J by 3 bases, with 15 bases between. The CDR3 runs 14 residues. CDR1 is LNHDA and CDR2 is SQIVND in the germline V gene (reference sequence). CDR3 nucleotides: TGTGCCAGTAGCAGAGCCCCAGGTCACTACGAGCAGTACTTC. It specifies CASSRAPGHYEQYF.

CDR3 DNA: TGTGCCAGCAGCCCCCAGGGGGAGGCATATTATGGCTACACCTTC. Translation gives CASSPQGEAYYGYTF. The rearrangement links TRBV6-5 to TRBJ1-2; TRBD1 matches at 7 bases. The CDR3 runs to 15 residues. Germline V gives CDR1 MNHEY, CDR2 SVGAGI. J was trimmed by 5 bases and V by 6 bases; bases with no gene match: 12.

The V gene is TRBV6-6, the J gene TRBJ2-3; 12 nucleotides agree with TRBD2. The germline V gene encodes CDR1 MNHNY and CDR2 SVGAGI (reference sequence). The CDR3 has 14 residues. V gave up 5 bases and J gave up 4 bases; unmatched junction bases: 1. CDR3 residues: CASSRLAGADTQYF. CDR3 DNA sequence: TGTGCCAGCAGTCGACTAGCGGGGGCAGATACGCAGTATTTT.

The V gene is TRBV5-6, the J gene TRBJ2-7, with 8 bases matching TRBD1. Germline trimming cut 4 bases from V and 5 bases from J; bases unmatched to any gene: 5. This CDR3 spans 13 amino acids. The V gene's germline CDR1 is SGHDT and CDR2 YYEEEE. For the CDR3, the DNA is TGTGCCAGCAGCCCAGGACAGGGCGACGAGCAGTACTTC. This gives the protein CASSPGQGDEQYF.

This clone was detected only a few times. The J gene is TRBJ2-3, the V gene TRBV6-5; D is unclear. V lost 5 bases to trimming and J lost 3 bases, with 15 bases between them. Germline CDR1 and CDR2: MNHEY and SVGAGI. This CDR3 spans 15 amino acids. The CDR3 is CASSPPGVGTDTQYF. The CDR3, as DNA: TGTGCCAGCAGTCCGCCTGGGGTGGGAACAGATACGCAGTATTTT.

V and J are TRBV5-5 and TRBJ1-2; D uncertain. The ends were cut back, 3 bases at V and 0 bases at J, with 15 bases in the middle. Per germline, CDR1 SGHKS and CDR2 YYEKEE (reference sequence). CDR3 length: 16 amino acids. The CDR3 nucleotides read TGTGCCAGCAGCTCCCCAGTGGGCATAGCTAACTATGGCTACACCTTC. This codes for CASSSPVGIANYGYTF. Combining the CDR3 with reference TRBV5-5 and TRBJ1-2 gives the whole variable domain DAGVTQSPTHLIKTRGQQVTLRCSPISGHKSVSWYQQVLGQGPQFIFQYYEKEERGRGNFPDRFSARQFPNYSSELNVNALLLGDSALYLCASSSPVGIANYGYTFGSGTRLTVV.

The genes are TRBV14 and TRBJ2-7, with 9 bases matching TRBD1. The CDR3 length is 13 residues. The germline gives CDR1 SGHDN, CDR2 FVKESK. V lost 8 bases to trimming and J lost 6 bases; unmatched junction nucleotides: 8. The CDR3 region is CASGTGSGGEQYF. Written as DNA, the CDR3 is TGTGCCAGCGGGACAGGGTCGGGCGGCGAGCAGTACTTC.

V gene TRBV19 combines with J gene TRBJ1-4, with 8 positions matching TRBD1. Germline V CDR1 and CDR2: LNHDA, SQIVND (reference sequence). The J segment lost 6 bases and the V segment lost 5 bases, leaving 8 bases of the junction unmatched. The CDR3 is 15 residues long. The CDR3 DNA reads as TGTGCCAGTAGTCCGACGACAGGGGTTGATGAAAAACTGTTTTTT. Its protein product is CASSPTTGVDEKLFF.

The rearrangement uses TRBV7-2 and TRBJ2-3; D is perhaps TRBD1 or TRBD2 (5 bases each). The germline V gene has CDR1 SGHTA and CDR2 FQGNSA. The CDR3 is 15 amino acids. The V end was cut by 5 bases, the J end by 0 bases, with 12 bases between. The CDR3, as DNA: TGTGCCAGCAGCGCCGGGGCCTCTAGCACAGATACGCAGTATTTT. This codes for CASSAGASSTDTQYF.

The sample holds a few counts of this clone. The chain couples TRBV5-1 to TRBJ2-3; D not certain. In germline, CDR1 is SGHRS, CDR2 YFSETQ. The CDR3 is 15 residues long. V was trimmed by 0 bases and J by 1 base, leaving 9 bases between them. In DNA form, the CDR3 reads TGCGCCAGCAGCTTGGAACCGGGTCGCACAGATACGCAGTATTTT. It encodes CASSLEPGRTDTQYF. The variable domain in full, with the rest retrieved from reference TRBV5-1 and TRBJ2-3, is KAGVTQTPRYLIKTRGQQVTLSCSPISGHRSVSWYQQTPGQGLQFLFEYFSETQRNKGNFPGRFSGRQFSNSRSEMNVSTLELGDSALYLCASSLEPGRTDTQYFGPGTRLTVL.

The chain links TRBV10-3 to TRBJ2-7; 8 nucleotides match TRBD1. Germline trimming cut 0 bases from V and 3 bases from J; bases unmatched to any gene: 4. The CDR3 is 15 residues long. The germline CDR1 and CDR2 sequences are ENHRY and SYGVKD. The CDR3 spells CAISESDRGSYEQYF. DNA of the CDR3: TGTGCCATCAGTGAGTCCGACAGGGGTAGCTACGAGCAGTACTTC.

This clone was seen only a few times. V gene TRBV6-5 combines with J gene TRBJ1-6; possible D gene TRBD1, 5 bases. The ends were cut back, 5 bases at V and 7 bases at J, with 9 bases in the middle. This CDR3 comprises 13 residues. CDR1 is MNHEY, CDR2 SVGAGI, per germline. CDR3 coding DNA: TGTGCCAGCAGTGGGACGGGAAATTCACCCCTCCACTTT. This encodes CASSGTGNSPLHF.

In its sample, this clone was seen once. V and J are TRBV27 and TRBJ2-7; D remains ambiguous. V lost 6 bases, J lost 6 bases, and 18 bases lay in between. In germline, CDR1 is MNHEY, CDR2 SMNVEV (reference sequence). This CDR3 has 14 residues. The CDR3 nucleotides read TGTGCCAGCAGCCCAGGCATGACGTTTGGCGAGCAGTACTTC. Encoded protein: CASSPGMTFGEQYF.